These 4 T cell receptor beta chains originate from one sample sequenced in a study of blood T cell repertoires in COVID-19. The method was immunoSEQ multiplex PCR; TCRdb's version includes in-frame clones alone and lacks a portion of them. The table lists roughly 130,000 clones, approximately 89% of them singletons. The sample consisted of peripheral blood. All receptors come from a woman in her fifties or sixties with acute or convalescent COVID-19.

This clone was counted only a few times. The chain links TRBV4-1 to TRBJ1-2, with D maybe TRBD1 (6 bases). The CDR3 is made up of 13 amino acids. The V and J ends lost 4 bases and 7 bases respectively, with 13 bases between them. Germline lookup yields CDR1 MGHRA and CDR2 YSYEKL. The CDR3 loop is CASSPLARGGYTF. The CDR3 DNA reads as TGCGCCAGCAGCCCATTGGCCAGGGGTGGCTACACCTTC.

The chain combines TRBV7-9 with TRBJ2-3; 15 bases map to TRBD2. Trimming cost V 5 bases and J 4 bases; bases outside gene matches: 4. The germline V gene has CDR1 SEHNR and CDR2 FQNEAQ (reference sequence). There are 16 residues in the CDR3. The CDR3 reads CASSPGLAGGADTQYF. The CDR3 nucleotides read TGTGCCAGCAGCCCGGGACTAGCGGGAGGCGCAGATACGCAGTATTTT.

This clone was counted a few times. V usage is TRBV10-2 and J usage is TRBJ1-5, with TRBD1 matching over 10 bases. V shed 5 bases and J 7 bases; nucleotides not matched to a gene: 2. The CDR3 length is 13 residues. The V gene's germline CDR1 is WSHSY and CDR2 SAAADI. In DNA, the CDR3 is TGCGCCAGCAGTCCGGGACAGGGGCAGCCCCAGCATTTT. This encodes CASSPGQGQPQHF.

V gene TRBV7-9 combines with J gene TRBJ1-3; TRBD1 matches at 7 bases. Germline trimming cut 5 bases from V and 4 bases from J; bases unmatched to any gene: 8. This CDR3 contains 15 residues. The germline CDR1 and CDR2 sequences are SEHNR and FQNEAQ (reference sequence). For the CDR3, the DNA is TGTGCCAGCAGCCCCAGGGGGACTTCCGGAAACACCATATATTTT. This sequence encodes CASSPRGTSGNTIYF.